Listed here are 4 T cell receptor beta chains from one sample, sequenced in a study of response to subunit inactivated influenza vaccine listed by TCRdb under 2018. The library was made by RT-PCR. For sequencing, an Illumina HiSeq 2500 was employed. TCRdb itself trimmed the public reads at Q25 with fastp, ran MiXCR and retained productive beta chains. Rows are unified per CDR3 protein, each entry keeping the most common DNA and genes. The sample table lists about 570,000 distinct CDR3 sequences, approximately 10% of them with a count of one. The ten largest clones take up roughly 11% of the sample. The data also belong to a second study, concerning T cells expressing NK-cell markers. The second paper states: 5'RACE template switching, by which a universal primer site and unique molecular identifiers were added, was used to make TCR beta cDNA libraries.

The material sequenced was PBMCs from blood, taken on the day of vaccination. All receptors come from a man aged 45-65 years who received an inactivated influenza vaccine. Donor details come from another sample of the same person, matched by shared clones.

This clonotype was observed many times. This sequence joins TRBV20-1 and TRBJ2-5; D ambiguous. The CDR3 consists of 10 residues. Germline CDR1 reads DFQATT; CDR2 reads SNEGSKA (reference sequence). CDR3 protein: CSGRQETQYF. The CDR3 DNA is TGCAGCGGCCGCCAAGAGACCCAGTACTTC.

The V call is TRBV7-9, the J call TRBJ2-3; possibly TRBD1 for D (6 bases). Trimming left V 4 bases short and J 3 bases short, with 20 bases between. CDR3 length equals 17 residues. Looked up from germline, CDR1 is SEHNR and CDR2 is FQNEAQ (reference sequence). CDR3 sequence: CASSSWTATRETDTQYF. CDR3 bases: TGTGCCAGCAGCTCCTGGACAGCTACCAGGGAGACAGATACGCAGTATTTT.

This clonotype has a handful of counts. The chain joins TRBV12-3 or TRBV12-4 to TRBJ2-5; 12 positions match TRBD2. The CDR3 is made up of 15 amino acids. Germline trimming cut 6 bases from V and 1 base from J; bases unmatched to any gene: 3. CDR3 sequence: CASRGTSGLQETQYF. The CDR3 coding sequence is TGTGCCAGCAGAGGGACTAGCGGGCTCCAAGAGACCCAGTACTTC.

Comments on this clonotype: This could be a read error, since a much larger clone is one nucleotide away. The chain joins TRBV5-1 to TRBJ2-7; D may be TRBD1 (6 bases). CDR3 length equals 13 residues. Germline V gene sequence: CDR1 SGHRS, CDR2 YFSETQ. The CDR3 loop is CASSPGTFYEQHF. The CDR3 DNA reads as TGCGCCAGCAGCCCAGGGACATTCTACGAGCAGCACTTC.